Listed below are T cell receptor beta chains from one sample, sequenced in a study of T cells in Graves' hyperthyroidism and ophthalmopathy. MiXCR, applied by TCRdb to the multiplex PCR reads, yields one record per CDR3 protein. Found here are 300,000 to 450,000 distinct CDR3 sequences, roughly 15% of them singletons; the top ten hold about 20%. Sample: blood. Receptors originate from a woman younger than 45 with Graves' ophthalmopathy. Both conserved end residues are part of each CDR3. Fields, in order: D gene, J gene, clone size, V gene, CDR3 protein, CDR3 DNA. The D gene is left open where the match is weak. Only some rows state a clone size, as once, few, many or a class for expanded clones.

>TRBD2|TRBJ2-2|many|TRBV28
CASSSPEWTSTGELFF
TGTGCCAGCAGTTCGCCCGAATGGACTAGCACCGGGGAGCTGTTTTTT
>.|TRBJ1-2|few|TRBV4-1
CASSQVGAGDYGYTF
TGCGCCAGCAGCCAAGTCGGGGCAGGGGACTATGGCTACACCTTC
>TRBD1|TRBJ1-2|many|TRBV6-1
CASSMGQGGINYGYTF
TGTGCCAGCAGCATGGGACAGGGGGGTATTAACTATGGCTACACCTTC
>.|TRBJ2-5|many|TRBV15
CATSRLAQETQYF
TGTGCCACCAGCAGACTAGCGCAAGAGACCCAGTACTTC
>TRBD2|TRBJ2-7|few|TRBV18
CASTKGMNLGGGASWESEQYF
TGTGCCAGCACCAAAGGCATGAACTTGGGCGGGGGGGCAAGTTGGGAAAGCGAGCAGTACTTC
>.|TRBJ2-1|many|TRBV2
CASSGSGFEQFF
TGTGCCAGCAGCGGGTCGGGATTTGAGCAGTTCTTC
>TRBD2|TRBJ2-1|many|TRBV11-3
CASSKRGGMDNEQFF
TGTGCCAGCAGCAAGCGGGGGGGTATGGACAATGAGCAGTTCTTC
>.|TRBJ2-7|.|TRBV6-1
CATEPLETYEQYF
TGTGCCACGGAACCCCTAGAAACCTACGAGCAGTACTTC
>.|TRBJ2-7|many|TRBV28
CASRTRPGTPSPEQYF
TGTGCCAGCAGGACAAGACCCGGGACCCCTAGTCCCGAGCAGTACTTC
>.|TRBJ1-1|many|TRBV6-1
CASSYSSNTEAFF
TGTGCCAGCAGTTACAGTTCGAACACTGAAGCTTTCTTT
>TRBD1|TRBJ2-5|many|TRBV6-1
CASSISGTGGGETQYF
TGTGCCAGCAGTATCTCCGGGACAGGGGGCGGTGAGACCCAGTACTTC
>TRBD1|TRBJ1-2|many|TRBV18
CASRTVEGATGYTF
TGTGCCAGCCGAACCGTGGAGGGGGCAACTGGCTACACCTTC
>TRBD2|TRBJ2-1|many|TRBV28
CASSSPPGDSGVYNEQFF
TGTGCCAGCAGTTCTCCACCCGGGGATAGCGGGGTCTACAATGAGCAGTTCTTC
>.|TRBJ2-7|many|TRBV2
CASGYNSYEQYF
TGTGCCAGCGGATATAACTCCTACGAGCAGTACTTC
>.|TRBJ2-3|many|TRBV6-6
CASSYGPTDTQYF
TGTGCCAGCAGTTACGGCCCGACAGATACGCAGTATTTT
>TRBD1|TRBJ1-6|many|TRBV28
CASRSPGQGYSPLHF
TGTGCCAGCAGATCGCCGGGACAGGGATATTCACCCCTCCACTTT
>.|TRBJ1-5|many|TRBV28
CASSQRKPQHF
TGTGCCAGCAGCCAAAGAAAGCCCCAGCATTTT
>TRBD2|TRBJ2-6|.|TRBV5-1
CASSLAAGVRSGANVLTF
TGCGCCAGCAGCTTGGCGGCGGGGGTTCGCTCTGGGGCCAACGTCCTGACTTTC
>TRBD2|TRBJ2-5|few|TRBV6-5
CASSYLASGGRETQYF
TGTGCCAGCAGTTACTTGGCTAGCGGGGGCCGAGAGACCCAGTACTTC
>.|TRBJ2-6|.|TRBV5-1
CASSLSSFGSSGANVLTF
TGCGCCAGCAGCTTGAGCTCATTTGGGAGCTCTGGGGCCAACGTCCTGACTTTC
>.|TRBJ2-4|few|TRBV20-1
CSAPPTVNLAKNIQYF
TGCAGTGCCCCACCGACAGTCAACTTAGCCAAAAACATTCAGTACTTC
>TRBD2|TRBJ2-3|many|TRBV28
CASSQTLTGLAGGPLTDTQYF
TGTGCCAGCAGCCAAACCCTGACCGGACTAGCGGGGGGGCCGCTAACAGATACGCAGTATTTT
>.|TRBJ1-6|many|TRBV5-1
CASSLARGGNSPLHF
TGCGCCAGCAGCTTGGCCCGGGGAGGCAATTCACCCCTCCACTTT
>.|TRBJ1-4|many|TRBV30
CAWNGAGVGSEKLFF
TGTGCCTGGAATGGGGCGGGGGTAGGTAGCGAAAAACTGTTTTTT
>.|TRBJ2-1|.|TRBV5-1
CASSLAAVNEQFF
TGCGCCAGCAGCTTGGCGGCTGTTAATGAGCAGTTCTTC
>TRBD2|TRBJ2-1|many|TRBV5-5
CASALLGGGANEQFF
TGTGCCAGCGCACTACTTGGCGGGGGGGCCAATGAGCAGTTCTTC
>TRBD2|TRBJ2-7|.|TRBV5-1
CASSWGLAGAQTSYEQYF
TGCGCCAGCAGCTGGGGACTAGCGGGGGCCCAAACCTCCTACGAGCAGTACTTC
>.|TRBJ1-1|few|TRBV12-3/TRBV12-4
CASSPENTEAFF
TGTGCCAGCAGTCCAGAAAACACTGAAGCTTTCTTT
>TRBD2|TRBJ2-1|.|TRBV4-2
CASSPSGGARDEQFF
TGTGCCAGCAGCCCTAGCGGGGGGGCCCGGGATGAGCAGTTCTTC
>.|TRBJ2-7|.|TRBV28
CAITPGQPPYEQYF
TGTGCCATTACACCGGGACAACCGCCCTACGAGCAGTACTTC
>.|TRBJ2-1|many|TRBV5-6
CASSLDRLSYNEQFF
TGTGCCAGCAGCTTGGACAGGCTCTCCTACAATGAGCAGTTCTTC
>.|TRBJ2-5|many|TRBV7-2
CASSRGAGIGQETQYF
TGTGCCAGCAGCAGAGGTGCGGGGATTGGACAAGAGACCCAGTACTTC
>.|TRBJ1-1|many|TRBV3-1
CASSQDPAVNTEAFF
TGTGCCAGCAGCCAAGATCCGGCAGTGAACACTGAAGCTTTCTTT
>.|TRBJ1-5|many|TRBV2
CASSGRVGQPQHF
TGTGCCAGCTCGGGGAGGGTAGGTCAGCCCCAGCATTTT
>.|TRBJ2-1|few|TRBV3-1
CASSQAGGGEQFF
TGTGCCAGCAGCCAAGCGGGGGGCGGTGAGCAGTTCTTC
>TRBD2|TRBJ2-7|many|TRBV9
CASSASLGTSGAYEQYF
TGTGCCAGCAGCGCCTCACTCGGGACTAGCGGGGCCTACGAGCAGTACTTC
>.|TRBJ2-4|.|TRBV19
CASSTGTDKNIQYF
TGTGCCAGTAGCACCGGGACCGACAAAAACATTCAGTACTTC
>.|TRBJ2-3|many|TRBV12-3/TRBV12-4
CASTSNRDLRTDTQYF
TGTGCCAGCACCTCAAACCGGGACTTACGCACAGATACGCAGTATTTT
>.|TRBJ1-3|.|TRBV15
CATSRDRGVSGNTIYF
TGTGCCACCAGCAGAGACCGCGGGGTGTCTGGAAACACCATATATTTT
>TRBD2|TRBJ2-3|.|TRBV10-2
CASSAGGGVGDTQYF
TGCGCCAGCAGTGCCGGCGGGGGGGTGGGAGATACGCAGTATTTT
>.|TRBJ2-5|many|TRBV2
CASSNAEETQYF
TGTGCCAGCAGTAACGCTGAAGAGACCCAGTACTTC
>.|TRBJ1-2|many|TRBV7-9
CASSLASVYGYTF
TGTGCCAGCAGCTTAGCGTCTGTCTATGGCTACACCTTC
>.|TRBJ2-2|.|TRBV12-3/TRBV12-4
CASSPVIRELFF
TGTGCCAGCAGCCCCGTAATCCGGGAGCTGTTTTTT
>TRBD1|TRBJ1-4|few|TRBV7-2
CASSPSGQGGQLFF
TGTGCCAGCAGCCCCTCGGGACAGGGAGGCCAACTGTTTTTT
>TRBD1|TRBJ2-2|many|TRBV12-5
CASGFGTGGTGELFF
TGTGCTAGTGGTTTCGGGACAGGGGGCACCGGGGAGCTGTTTTTT
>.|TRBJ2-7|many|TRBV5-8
CASSTPRRTRFYEQYF
TGTGCCAGCAGCACCCCTCGACGGACACGCTTCTACGAGCAGTACTTC
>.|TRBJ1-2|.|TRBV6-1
CASSDRGGRDGYTF
TGTGCCAGCAGTGATAGGGGCGGACGGGATGGCTACACCTTC
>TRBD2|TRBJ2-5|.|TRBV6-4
CASSENSGESETQYF
TGTGCCAGCAGTGAGAATAGCGGGGAATCAGAGACCCAGTACTTC
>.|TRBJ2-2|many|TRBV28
CASSLPSGYTGELFF
TGTGCCAGCAGTTTACCCAGCGGCTACACCGGGGAGCTGTTTTTT
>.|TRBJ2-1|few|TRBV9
CASSVGDEQFF
TGTGCCAGCAGCGTAGGCGATGAGCAGTTCTTC
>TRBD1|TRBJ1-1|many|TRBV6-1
CAITPGQGHRTEAFF
TGTGCCATCACTCCGGGACAGGGACATAGGACTGAAGCTTTCTTT
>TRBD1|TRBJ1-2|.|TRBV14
CASSQDFRGVYGYTF
TGTGCCAGCAGCCAGGACTTCAGGGGGGTCTATGGCTACACCTTC
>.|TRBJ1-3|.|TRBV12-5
CASGLGGSSGNTIYF
TGTGCTAGTGGTTTGGGTGGTTCCTCTGGAAACACCATATATTTT
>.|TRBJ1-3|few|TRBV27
CASSPGTAAGNTIYF
TGTGCCAGCAGTCCCGGGACGGCCGCTGGAAACACCATATATTTT
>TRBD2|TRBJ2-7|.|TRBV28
CASSPRGGGGAGEQYF
TGTGCCAGCAGTCCCCGGGGGGGGGGGGGCGCGGGGGAGCAGTACTTC